This TCR beta chain was identified in a study of T cells in Graves' hyperthyroidism and ophthalmopathy. Fresh peripheral blood, about 10 ml of it, supplied the PBMCs. The source material, RNA transcripts, was used to amplify TCR beta CDR3 regions. The study used the HTBI primer set for a first-round RT-PCR of the TCR CDR3. TCRdb re-called the multiplex PCR reads through MiXCR, storing one row per CDR3 protein. The sample shows about 760,000 distinct CDR3 sequences, 30% to 40% of them seen only once. The source material was blood. The source is a woman between 40 and 50 years old with Graves' hyperthyroidism.

This CDR3 reads CASSLVGSGVVKTQYF. The DNA for the CDR3 is TGTGCCAGCAGCTTAGTAGGTAGCGGGGTCGTGAAGACCCAGTACTTC. The chain carries TRBV7-2 and TRBJ2-5; 8 bases line up with TRBD2. CDR3 length equals 16 residues. The V gene end was trimmed by 1 base and the J gene end by 6 bases; junction bases not matched to a gene: 10. Germline CDR1 is SGHTA and CDR2 is FQGNSA. Combining the CDR3 with reference TRBV7-2 and TRBJ2-5 gives the whole variable domain GAGVSQSPSNKVTEKGKDVELRCDPISGHTALYWYRQSLGQGLEFLIYFQGNSAPDKSGLPSDRFSAERTGGSVSTLTIQRTQQEDSAVYLCASSLVGSGVVKTQYFGPGTRLLVL.